Shown below are 20 T cell receptor beta chains from a single sample sequenced in a study of cytomegalovirus exposure and HLA in healthy donors. It was with 60 Vbeta and 13 Jbeta primers that the PCR ran. Only in-frame clones appear in the TCRdb table, and some are missing; sequencing was by immunoSEQ multiplex PCR. The sample lists 95,000 to 150,000 clones, about three fifths occurring once. Sequencing was carried out using PBMCs. The receptor source for this set is a man between 40 and 49 years old in good health and CMV-seropositive.

V is TRBV11-3 and J is TRBJ2-1, with D perhaps TRBD2 (6 bases). Germline V CDR1 and CDR2: SGHNT, YENEEA. Trimming left V 2 bases short and J 5 bases short, with 13 bases between. This CDR3 region has 15 residues. The CDR3 loop is CASSLTSGYDNEQFF. The DNA of the CDR3 is TGTGCCAGCAGCTTAACCAGCGGGTACGACAATGAGCAGTTCTTC.

The sample holds a few counts of this clone. The chain uses TRBV5-1 and TRBJ2-7; 11 nucleotides align to TRBD1. Per germline, CDR1 SGHRS and CDR2 YFSETQ. The V gene end was trimmed by 1 base and the J gene end by 6 bases; junction bases not matched to a gene: 3. The CDR3 length is 14 residues. Here the CDR3 reads CASSLWTGGLEQYF. In nucleotides, the CDR3 is TGCGCCAGCAGCTTGTGGACAGGGGGCCTCGAGCAGTACTTC.

V usage is TRBV29-1 and J usage is TRBJ1-6; 7 nucleotides match TRBD1. The trim removed 5 bases at V and 9 bases at J, leaving 7 bases unmatched. There are 13 residues in the CDR3. CDR1 is SQVTM, CDR2 ANQGSEA, per germline. CDR3 in amino acids: CSVSTGYLSPLHF. CDR3 DNA sequence: TGCAGCGTTTCGACAGGGTACCTTTCACCCCTCCACTTT. The full variable domain, rest sourced from reference TRBV29-1 and TRBJ1-6, is SAVISQKPSRDICQRGTSLTIQCQVDSQVTMMFWYRQQPGQSLTLIATANQGSEATYESGFVIDKFPISRPNLTFSTLTVSNMSPEDSSIYLCSVSTGYLSPLHFGNGTRLTVT.

The rearrangement joins TRBV5-1 to TRBJ2-5; possibly TRBD2 for D (6 bases). Trimming removed 5 bases from V and 2 bases from J, with 10 bases in between. Per the germline V gene, CDR1 is SGHRS and CDR2 is YFSETQ. This CDR3 spans 13 amino acids. Here the CDR3 DNA reads TGCGCCAGCAGTCGGGAGCCACAAGAGACCCAGTACTTC. Protein sequence: CASSREPQETQYF.

This clone was counted only a few times. At the DNA level, this CDR3 is encoded by other sequences in the same sample as well. Written as DNA, the CDR3 is TGTGCCAGCAGCCAAACCGGGACAGGGGGCGTCTATGGCTACACCTTC. Protein product: CASSQTGTGGVYGYTF. The chain recombines TRBV4-2 with TRBJ1-2; 12 bases are shared with TRBD1. The germline gives CDR1 LGHNA, CDR2 YNFKEQ. The V segment lost 2 bases and the J segment 4 bases; nucleotides outside the gene matches: 5. CDR3 length: 16 amino acids.

The chain links TRBV18 to TRBJ1-1; 8 nucleotides agree with TRBD1. With 1 base clipped from V and 4 bases from J, the junction kept 8 bases outside the gene matches. The CDR3 is 16 residues long. Germline lookup yields CDR1 KGHSH and CDR2 LQKENI. The CDR3 sequence: CASSPQGTGWITEAFF. CDR3 nucleotides: TGTGCCAGCTCACCACAGGGGACAGGTTGGATCACTGAAGCTTTCTTT.

V is TRBV25-1 and J is TRBJ2-1, with TRBD1 identical over 9 bases. The CDR3 runs to 16 residues. CDR1 is MGHDK, CDR2 SYGVNS, per germline. V trimming: 6 bases; J trimming: 5 bases; junction bases outside the gene matches: 11. DNA of the CDR3: TGTGCCAGCAGCGCATCTCCGGGACAGGGAGACAATGAGCAGTTCTTC. It encodes CASSASPGQGDNEQFF.

This sequence joins TRBV5-1 and TRBJ1-6; possibly TRBD1 for D (5 bases). The CDR3 covers 15 residues. Germline V gene lookup returns CDR1 SGHRS and CDR2 YFSETQ. Trimming took 2 bases from V and 6 from J, leaving 12 bases between them. The CDR3 DNA reads as TGCGCCAGCAGCTTAACCGGGACTTTTAATTCACCCCTCCACTTT. Amino acids: CASSLTGTFNSPLHF.

The chain uses TRBV19 and TRBJ1-2, with TRBD1 identical over 7 bases. Per germline, CDR1 LNHDA and CDR2 SQIVND (reference sequence). V lost 3 bases and J lost 2; bases outside the gene matches: 9. CDR3 size: 16 residues. The CDR3, as DNA: TGTGCCAGTAGTATCAGGCCAGGGGGAGGCAACTATGGCTACACCTTC. As protein: CASSIRPGGGNYGYTF.

V is TRBV5-1 and J is TRBJ2-5, with 8 bases matching TRBD1. Trimming took 2 bases from V and 6 from J; bases not matched to a gene: 6. The CDR3 is 14 amino acids. Germline CDR1 is SGHRS and CDR2 is YFSETQ. For the CDR3, the DNA is TGCGCCAGCAGCTTAGGCGACAGGGGCAAGACCCAGTACTTC. It yields the protein CASSLGDRGKTQYF.

This clone was detected once. The V call is TRBV7-9, the J call TRBJ1-5, with 11 bases fitting TRBD1. The V segment lost 6 bases and the J segment 9 bases; nucleotides outside the gene matches: 10. Germline V CDR1 and CDR2: SEHNR, FQNEAQ (reference sequence). The CDR3 contains 15 residues. The CDR3 DNA sequence: TGTGCCAGCAGTAACCGGGACAGGGGGTTTGGGCCCCAGCATTTT. Amino acids: CASSNRDRGFGPQHF.

This chain uses TRBV2 with TRBJ1-1, with TRBD1 matching 7 bases. Germline trimming cut 4 bases from V and 4 bases from J; bases unmatched to any gene: 6. Germline CDR1 SNHLY, CDR2 FYNNEI. The CDR3 has 14 residues. The CDR3 DNA follows: TGTGCCAGCAGTGTCGAAGGGGGCCTCACTGAAGCTTTCTTT. Protein sequence: CASSVEGGLTEAFF. Full variable domain (outside the CDR3, taken from reference TRBV2 and TRBJ1-1): EPEVTQTPSHQVTQMGQEVILRCVPISNHLYFYWYRQILGQKVEFLVSFYNNEISEKSEIFDDQFSVERPDGSNFTLKIRSTKLEDSAMYFCASSVEGGLTEAFFGQGTRLTVV.

The CDR3 DNA reads as TGTGCCAGCAGTTTCCGAGGGTACGAGCAGTACTTC. Protein sequence: CASSFRGYEQYF. V and J are TRBV27 and TRBJ2-7; weak D call: TRBD2 (5 bases). V gave up 3 bases and J gave up 4 bases, with 7 bases separating them. The V gene's germline CDR1 is MNHEY and CDR2 SMNVEV (reference sequence). The CDR3 is made up of 12 amino acids.

The CDR3 bases are TGTGCCAGCAGTTATGACTACTCCTACGAGCAGTACTTC. This encodes CASSYDYSYEQYF. The V and J genes are TRBV6-5 and TRBJ2-7, with D possibly TRBD2 on 5 matching bases. The V end was cut by 3 bases, the J end by 0 bases, with 6 bases between. Looked up from germline, CDR1 is MNHEY and CDR2 is SVGAGI. The CDR3 is 13 residues long.

The chain links TRBV15 to TRBJ2-2; no definite D call. The CDR3 runs 13 residues. V lost 5 bases, J lost 0 bases, and 4 bases lay in between. CDR1 and CDR2 from the germline V gene are LNHNV and YYDKDF (reference sequence). Here the CDR3 reads CATSLANTGELFF. The CDR3, as DNA: TGTGCCACCAGCCTCGCGAACACCGGGGAGCTGTTTTTT.

V and J are TRBV27 and TRBJ2-5; 13 bases fit TRBD2. CDR1 is MNHEY and CDR2 is SMNVEV in the germline V gene (reference sequence). CDR3 size: 15 residues. J lost 0 bases, V lost 6 bases, and 1 base had no gene match. The CDR3 reads CASRLAGGNQETQYF. CDR3 sequence (DNA): TGTGCCAGCAGACTAGCGGGAGGGAACCAAGAGACCCAGTACTTC.

This chain joins TRBV11-1 and TRBJ2-7; 9 nucleotides line up with TRBD1. CDR3 length: 15 amino acids. The V gene end was trimmed by 0 bases and the J gene end by 6 bases; junction bases not matched to a gene: 6. Per the germline V gene, CDR1 is SGHAT and CDR2 is FQDESV (reference sequence). CDR3 nucleotides: TGTGCCAGCAGCTTAGCCATGGGACAGGGACCCGAGCAGTACTTC. Residues: CASSLAMGQGPEQYF. The full variable domain, in which reference TRBV11-1 and TRBJ2-7 provide the parts outside the CDR3, is EAEVAQSPRYKITEKSQAVAFWCDPISGHATLYWYRQILGQGPELLVQFQDESVVDDSQLPKDRFSAERLKGVDSTLKIQPAELGDSAMYLCASSLAMGQGPEQYFGPGTRLTVT.

Concerning this clone itself: This sample includes further DNA sequences coding for the same CDR3. This chain uses TRBV5-1 with TRBJ2-3; no definite D call. The V and J ends lost 0 bases and 3 bases respectively, with 5 bases between them. This CDR3 is 13 amino acids long. The germline V gene encodes CDR1 SGHRS and CDR2 YFSETQ. The CDR3 here is CASSLEATDTQYF. The CDR3 DNA is TGCGCCAGCAGCTTGGAAGCTACAGATACGCAGTATTTT.

This chain links TRBV9 with TRBJ1-2; 8 bases agree with TRBD1. J lost 5 bases, V lost 0 bases, and 6 bases had no gene match. The germline V gene encodes CDR1 SGDLS and CDR2 YYNGEE. The CDR3 length is 15 residues. In nucleotides, the CDR3 is TGTGCCAGCAGCGTAGGGGGACAGGAGTTTTATGGCTACACCTTC. It yields the protein CASSVGGQEFYGYTF.

The rearrangement uses TRBV28 and TRBJ1-1; D is possibly TRBD1 (5 bases). The CDR3 is made up of 14 amino acids. V lost 5 bases to trimming and J lost 6 bases, with 16 bases between them. From germline, CDR1 is MDHEN and CDR2 SYDVKM. CDR3 nucleotide sequence: TGTGCCAGCAGTATTTGGACCAGGGACTCTGAAGCTTTCTTT. Its translation: CASSIWTRDSEAFF.